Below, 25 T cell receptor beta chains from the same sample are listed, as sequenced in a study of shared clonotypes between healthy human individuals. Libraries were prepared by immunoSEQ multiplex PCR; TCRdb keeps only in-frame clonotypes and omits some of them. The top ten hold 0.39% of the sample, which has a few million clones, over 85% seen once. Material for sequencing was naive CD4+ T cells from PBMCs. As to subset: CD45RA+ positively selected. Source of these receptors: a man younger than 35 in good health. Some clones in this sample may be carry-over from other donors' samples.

Written as DNA, the CDR3 is TGTGCCAGCAGTGGGGCGGGGTTCTTC. Its translation: CASSGAGFF. This chain connects TRBV2 to TRBJ2-1, with D possibly TRBD2 on 5 matching bases. CDR3 size: 9 residues. V gave up 4 bases and J gave up 15 bases, with 7 bases separating them. Per the germline V gene, CDR1 is SNHLY and CDR2 is FYNNEI.

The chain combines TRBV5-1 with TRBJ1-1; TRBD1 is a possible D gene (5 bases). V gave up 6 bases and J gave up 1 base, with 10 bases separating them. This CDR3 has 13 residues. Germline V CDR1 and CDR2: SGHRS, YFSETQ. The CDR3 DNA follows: TGCGCCAGCAAAGGCAGGGAGAACACTGAAGCTTTCTTT. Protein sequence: CASKGRENTEAFF.

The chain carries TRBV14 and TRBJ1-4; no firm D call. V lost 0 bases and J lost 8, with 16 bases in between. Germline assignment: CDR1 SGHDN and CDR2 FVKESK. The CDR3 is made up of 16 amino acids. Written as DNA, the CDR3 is TGTGCCAGCAGCCAAGATCTTGTGCAATCCGGGGAAAAACTGTTTTTT. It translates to CASSQDLVQSGEKLFF.

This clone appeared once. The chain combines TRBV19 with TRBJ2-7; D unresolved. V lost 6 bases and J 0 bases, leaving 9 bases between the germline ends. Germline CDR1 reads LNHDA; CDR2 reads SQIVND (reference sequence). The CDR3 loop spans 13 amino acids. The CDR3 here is CASSVLPSYEQYF. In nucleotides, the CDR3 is TGTGCCAGTAGCGTTCTCCCCTCCTACGAGCAGTACTTC.

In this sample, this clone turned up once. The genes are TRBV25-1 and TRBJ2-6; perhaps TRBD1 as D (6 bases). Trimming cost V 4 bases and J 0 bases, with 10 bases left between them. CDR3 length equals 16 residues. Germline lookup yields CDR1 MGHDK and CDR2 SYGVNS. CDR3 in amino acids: CASSGTVSSGANVLTF. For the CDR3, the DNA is TGTGCCAGCAGTGGGACAGTGAGCTCTGGGGCCAACGTCCTGACTTTC.

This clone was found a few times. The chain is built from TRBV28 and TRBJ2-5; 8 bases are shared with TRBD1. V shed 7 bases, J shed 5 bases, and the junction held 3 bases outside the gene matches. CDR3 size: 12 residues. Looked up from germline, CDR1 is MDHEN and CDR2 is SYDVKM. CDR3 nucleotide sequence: TGTGCCAGCACCCGGACAGGGGAGACCCAGTACTTC. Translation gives CASTRTGETQYF.

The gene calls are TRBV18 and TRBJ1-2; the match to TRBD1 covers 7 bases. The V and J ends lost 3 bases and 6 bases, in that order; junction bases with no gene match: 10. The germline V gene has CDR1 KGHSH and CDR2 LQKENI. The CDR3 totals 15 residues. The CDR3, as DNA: TGTGCCAGCTCACCGACAGGGAGTAAGGGGCATGGCTACACCTTC. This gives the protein CASSPTGSKGHGYTF.

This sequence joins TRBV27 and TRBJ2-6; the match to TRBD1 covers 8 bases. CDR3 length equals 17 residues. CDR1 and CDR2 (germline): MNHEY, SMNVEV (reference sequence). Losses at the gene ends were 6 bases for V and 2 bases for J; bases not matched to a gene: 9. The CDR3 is CASRRVQGATGANVLTF. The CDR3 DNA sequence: TGTGCCAGCAGACGGGTGCAGGGGGCAACTGGGGCCAACGTCCTGACTTTC. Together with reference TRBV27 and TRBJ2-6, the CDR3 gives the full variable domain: EAQVTQNPRYLITVTGKKLTVTCSQNMNHEYMSWYRQDPGLGLRQIYYSMNVEVTDKGDVPEGYKVSRKEKRNFPLILESPSPNQTSLYFCASRRVQGATGANVLTFGAGSRLTVL.

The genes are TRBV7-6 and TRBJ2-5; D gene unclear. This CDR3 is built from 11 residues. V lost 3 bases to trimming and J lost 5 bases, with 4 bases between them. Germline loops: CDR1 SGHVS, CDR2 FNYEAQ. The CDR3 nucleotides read TGTGCCAGCAGCTTGAAGGAGACCCAGTACTTC. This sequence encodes CASSLKETQYF.

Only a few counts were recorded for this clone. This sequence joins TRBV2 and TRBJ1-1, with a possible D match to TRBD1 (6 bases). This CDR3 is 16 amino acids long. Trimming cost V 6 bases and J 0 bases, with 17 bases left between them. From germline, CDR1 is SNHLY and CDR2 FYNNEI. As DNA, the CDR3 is TGTGCCAGCAGGGCGGCGACAGGATCCATGAACACTGAAGCTTTCTTT. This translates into CASRAATGSMNTEAFF.

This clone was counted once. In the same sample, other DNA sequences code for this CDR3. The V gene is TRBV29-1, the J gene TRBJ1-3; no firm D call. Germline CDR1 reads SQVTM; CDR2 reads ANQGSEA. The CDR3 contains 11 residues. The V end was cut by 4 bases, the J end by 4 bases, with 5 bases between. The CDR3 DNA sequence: TGCAGCGTTGGGCGGGGAAACACCATATATTTT. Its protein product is CSVGRGNTIYF.

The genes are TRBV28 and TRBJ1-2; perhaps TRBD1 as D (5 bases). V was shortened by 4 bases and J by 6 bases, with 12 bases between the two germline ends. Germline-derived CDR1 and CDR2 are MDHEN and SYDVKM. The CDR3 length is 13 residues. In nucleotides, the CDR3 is TGTGCCAGCAGTTACTCCGGGGGTGATGGCTACACCTTC. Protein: CASSYSGGDGYTF.

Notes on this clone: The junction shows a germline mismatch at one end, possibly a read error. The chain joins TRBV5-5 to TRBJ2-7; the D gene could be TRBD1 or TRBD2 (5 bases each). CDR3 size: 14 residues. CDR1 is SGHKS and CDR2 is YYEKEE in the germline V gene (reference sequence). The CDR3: CASSLGRPSYEQYF. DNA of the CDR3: TGTGCCAGCAGTTTGGGACGGCCGTCCTACGAGCAGTACTTC. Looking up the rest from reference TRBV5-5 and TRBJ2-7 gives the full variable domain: DAGVTQSPTHLIKTRGQQVTLRCSPISGHKSVSWYQQVLGQGPQFIFQYYEKEERGRGNFPDRFSARQFPNYSSELNVNALLLGDSALYLCASSLGRPSYEQYFGPGTRLTVT.

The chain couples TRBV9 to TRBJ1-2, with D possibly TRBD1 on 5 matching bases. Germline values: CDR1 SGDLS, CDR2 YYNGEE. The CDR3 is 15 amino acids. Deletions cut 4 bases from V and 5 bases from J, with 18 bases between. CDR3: CASSPGVYPEYGYTF. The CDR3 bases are TGTGCCAGCAGCCCGGGGGTCTATCCGGAGTATGGCTACACCTTC.

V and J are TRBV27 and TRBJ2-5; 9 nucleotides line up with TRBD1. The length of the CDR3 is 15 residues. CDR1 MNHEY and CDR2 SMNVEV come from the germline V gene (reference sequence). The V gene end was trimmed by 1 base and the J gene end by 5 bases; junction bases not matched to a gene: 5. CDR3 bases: TGTGCCAGCAGTTTATGGGGGACAGGGAGGGAGACCCAGTACTTC. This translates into CASSLWGTGRETQYF.

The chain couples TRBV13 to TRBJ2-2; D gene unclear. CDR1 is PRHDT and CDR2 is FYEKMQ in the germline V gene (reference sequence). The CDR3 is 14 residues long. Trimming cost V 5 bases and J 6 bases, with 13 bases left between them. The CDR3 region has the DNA TGTGCCAGCAGCCCTAACCTCAGGCCCGGGGAGCTGTTTTTT. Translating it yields CASSPNLRPGELFF.

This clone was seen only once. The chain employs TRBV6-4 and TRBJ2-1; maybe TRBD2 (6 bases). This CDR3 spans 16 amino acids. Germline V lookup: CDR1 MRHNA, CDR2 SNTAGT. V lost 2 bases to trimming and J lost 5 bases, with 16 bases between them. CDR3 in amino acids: CASSDVGGTRHNEQFF. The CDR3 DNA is TGTGCCAGCAGTGACGTGGGGGGAACCAGACACAATGAGCAGTTCTTC.

The CDR3 DNA reads as TGCAGCGTTGCTCGTATCCGGGCTGGTGAGCAGTTCTTC. Amino acids: CSVARIRAGEQFF. The rearrangement joins TRBV29-1 to TRBJ2-1; D ambiguous. The CDR3 loop spans 13 amino acids. The V end lost 4 bases, the J end lost 9 bases, and 16 bases lay between the germline ends. Germline values: CDR1 SQVTM, CDR2 ANQGSEA.

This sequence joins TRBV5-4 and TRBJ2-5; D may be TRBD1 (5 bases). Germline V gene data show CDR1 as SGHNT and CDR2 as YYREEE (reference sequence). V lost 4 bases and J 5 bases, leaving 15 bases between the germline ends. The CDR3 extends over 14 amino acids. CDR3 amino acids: CASSLPAPGETQYF. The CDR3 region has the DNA TGTGCCAGCAGCCTACCTGCCCCAGGGGAGACCCAGTACTTC.

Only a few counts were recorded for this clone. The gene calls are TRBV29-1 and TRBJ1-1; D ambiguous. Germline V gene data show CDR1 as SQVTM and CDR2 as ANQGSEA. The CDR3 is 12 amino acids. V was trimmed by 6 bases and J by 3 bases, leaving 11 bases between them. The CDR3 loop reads CSVYIGDTEAFF. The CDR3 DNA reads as TGCAGCGTCTATATCGGGGACACTGAAGCTTTCTTT.

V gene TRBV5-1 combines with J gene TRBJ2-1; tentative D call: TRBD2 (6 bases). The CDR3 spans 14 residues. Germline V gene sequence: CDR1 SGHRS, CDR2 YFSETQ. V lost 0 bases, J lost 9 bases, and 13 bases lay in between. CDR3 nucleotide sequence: TGCGCCAGCAGCTTGGAGGGGAGGTGGAGTGAGCAGTTCTTC. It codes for CASSLEGRWSEQFF.

CDR3 sequence (DNA): TGTGCCAGCAGCCAAGAGAGGGGGAGGGACAGGGCCCCCTTCACCTTC. Protein product: CASSQERGRDRAPFTF. The V gene is TRBV4-2, the J gene TRBJ1-2; 9 bases agree with TRBD1. Losses at the gene ends were 0 bases for V and 13 bases for J; bases not matched to a gene: 15. This CDR3 has 16 residues. Germline assignment: CDR1 LGHNA and CDR2 YNFKEQ.

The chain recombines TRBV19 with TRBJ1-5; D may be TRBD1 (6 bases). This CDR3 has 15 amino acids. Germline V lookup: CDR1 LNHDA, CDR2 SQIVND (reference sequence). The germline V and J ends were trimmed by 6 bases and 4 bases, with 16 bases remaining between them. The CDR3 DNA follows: TGTGCCAGTAGATACCTGGACAGATTAAATCAGCCCCAGCATTTT. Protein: CASRYLDRLNQPQHF. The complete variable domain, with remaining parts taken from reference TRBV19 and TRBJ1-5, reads DGGITQSPKYLFRKEGQNVTLSCEQNLNHDAMYWYRQDPGQGLRLIYYSQIVNDFQKGDIAEGYSVSREKKESFPLTVTSAQKNPTAFYLCASRYLDRLNQPQHFGDGTRLSIL.

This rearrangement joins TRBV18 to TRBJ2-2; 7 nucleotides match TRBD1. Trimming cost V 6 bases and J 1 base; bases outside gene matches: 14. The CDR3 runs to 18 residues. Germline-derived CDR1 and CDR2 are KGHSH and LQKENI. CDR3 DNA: TGTGCCAGCTCCCGACCCAGATCCGGGACAGTGAACACCGGGGAGCTGTTTTTT. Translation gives CASSRPRSGTVNTGELFF. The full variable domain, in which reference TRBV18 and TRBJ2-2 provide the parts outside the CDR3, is NAGVMQNPRHLVRRRGQEARLRCSPMKGHSHVYWYRQLPEEGLKFMVYLQKENIIDESGMPKERFSAEFPKEGPSILRIQQVVRGDSAAYFCASSRPRSGTVNTGELFFGEGSRLTVL.

DNA of the CDR3: TGCGCCAGCAGCACGAACCCCTCCTACAATGAGCAGTTCTTC. Translating it yields CASSTNPSYNEQFF. This sequence joins TRBV5-1 and TRBJ2-1; no firm D call. The germline V gene has CDR1 SGHRS and CDR2 YFSETQ. The CDR3 runs to 14 residues. The V gene lost 4 bases and the J gene lost 0 bases, with 8 bases spanning the gap.